The 10 T cell receptor beta chains below come from one sample, sequenced in a study of blood T cell repertoires in COVID-19. Data came from immunoSEQ multiplex PCR; TCRdb stores just in-frame clones and leaves some out. The sample includes around 310,000 clones, about 90% of them seen just once. Source material: PBMCs or T cells enriched from blood (not recorded which). These receptors all stem from a woman in her 30s who had recovered from COVID-19.

The table lists this clone with a few counts. The CDR3 DNA reads TGCAGCGTTGAAGATTATTTTAGACGGGTTGAAGCTTTCTTT. It codes for CSVEDYFRRVEAFF. J is TRBJ1-1 and V is TRBV29-1; no clear D. The length of the CDR3 is 14 residues. V was trimmed by 0 bases and J by 7 bases, leaving 15 bases between them. Germline CDR1 reads SQVTM; CDR2 reads ANQGSEA.

DNA for the CDR3: TGCAGCGTCACACAGGGACGGGACACTGAAGCTTTCTTT. It specifies CSVTQGRDTEAFF. The chain has TRBV29-1 and TRBJ1-1; a weak D match, TRBD1 (6 bases). The CDR3 covers 13 residues. The germline V gene has CDR1 SQVTM and CDR2 ANQGSEA. Deletions cut 6 bases from V and 3 bases from J, with 14 bases between.

This sequence joins TRBV19 and TRBJ2-1; D is unresolved. The CDR3 runs 13 residues. The germline V gene encodes CDR1 LNHDA and CDR2 SQIVND (reference sequence). With 5 bases removed from V and 6 bases from J, the gap between germline ends came to 11 bases. CDR3 sequence: CASSPISGNEQFF. The CDR3, as DNA: TGTGCCAGTAGTCCCATTAGTGGCAATGAGCAGTTCTTC. Full variable domain (remainder filled in from reference TRBV19 and TRBJ2-1): DGGITQSPKYLFRKEGQNVTLSCEQNLNHDAMYWYRQDPGQGLRLIYYSQIVNDFQKGDIAEGYSVSREKKESFPLTVTSAQKNPTAFYLCASSPISGNEQFFGPGTRLTVL.

This chain connects TRBV19 to TRBJ1-2; TRBD1 might be the D (5 bases). V was trimmed by 1 base and J by 4 bases, leaving 13 bases between them. Looked up from germline, CDR1 is LNHDA and CDR2 is SQIVND (reference sequence). This CDR3 contains 15 residues. CDR3 amino acids: CASSIVGGRSYGYTF. CDR3 coding DNA: TGTGCCAGTAGTATAGTCGGGGGTAGATCCTATGGCTACACCTTC.

The chain uses TRBV14 and TRBJ2-2; D unclear. Germline CDR1 SGHDN, CDR2 FVKESK. V gave up 4 bases and J gave up 7 bases, with 10 bases separating them. The CDR3 extends over 13 amino acids. In DNA, the CDR3 is TGTGCCAGCAGCCGGGCCGTCGTCGGGGAGCTGTTTTTT. Translating it yields CASSRAVVGELFF.

This clone was seen a handful of times. The J gene is TRBJ1-4, the V gene TRBV18; D possibly corresponds to TRBD1 (5 bases). Trimming took 1 base from V and 6 from J, leaving 6 bases between them. The CDR3 runs to 13 residues. Germline CDR1 is KGHSH and CDR2 is LQKENI. This CDR3 is CASSPLRDEKLFF. In nucleotides, the CDR3 is TGTGCCAGCTCACCACTCAGGGATGAAAAACTGTTTTTT.

The chain carries TRBV11-2 and TRBJ1-2; D gene uncertain. Trimming left V 1 base short and J 4 bases short, with 10 bases between. The CDR3 is made up of 14 amino acids. The germline V gene has CDR1 SGHAT and CDR2 FQNNGV. Here the CDR3 DNA reads TGTGCCAGCAGCTTAGTACCAGAACCCTATGGCTACACCTTC. Its translation is CASSLVPEPYGYTF. The full variable domain, its missing parts supplied by reference TRBV11-2 and TRBJ1-2, is EAGVAQSPRYKIIEKRQSVAFWCNPISGHATLYWYQQILGQGPKLLIQFQNNGVVDDSQLPKDRFSAERLKGVDSTLKIQPAKLEDSAVYLCASSLVPEPYGYTFGSGTRLTVV.

The CDR3, as DNA: TGTGCCAGCAGCGTAGAGGGGGATCAGCCCCAGCATTTT. Translation gives CASSVEGDQPQHF. This chain connects TRBV9 to TRBJ1-5; a weak D match, TRBD1 (6 bases). The germline CDR1 and CDR2 sequences are SGDLS and YYNGEE. V dropped 0 bases and J dropped 5 bases, with 6 bases sitting between them. The length of the CDR3 is 13 residues.

V usage is TRBV29-1 and J usage is TRBJ1-2; a weak D match, TRBD1 (6 bases). Per germline, CDR1 SQVTM and CDR2 ANQGSEA. The CDR3 sequence is 12 residues long. Trimming removed 7 bases at V and 2 bases at J, with 11 bases between. CDR3 in amino acids: CSAIRGNYGYTF. CDR3 nucleotides: TGCAGCGCAATCAGGGGAAACTATGGCTACACCTTC.

The genes are TRBV6-2 or TRBV6-3 and TRBJ2-1; 7 bases are shared with TRBD1. After removal of 1 base from V and 8 bases from J, the junction contained 2 bases not matched to a gene. Per the germline V gene, CDR1 is MNHEY and CDR2 is SVGEGT. CDR3 length: 13 residues. The CDR3 is CASSYFGQDEQFF. As DNA, the CDR3 is TGTGCCAGCAGTTACTTCGGACAGGATGAGCAGTTCTTC.